Presented here are 19 T cell receptor beta chains from one specimen sequenced in a study of T cells after yellow fever vaccination. TCRdb fed the 5' RACE reads into MiXCR, producing one record per CDR3 protein. Seen here are hundreds of thousands of distinct CDR3 sequences, 3.6% observed once, and the top ten hold 23%. The sequences come from PBMCs, collected on the day of the yellow fever booster vaccination. All receptors derive from a man younger than 30 who received the YFV17D yellow fever vaccine.

This chain joins TRBV19 and TRBJ2-7; no clear D. Germline CDR1 LNHDA, CDR2 SQIVND (reference sequence). V lost 4 bases, J lost 7 bases, and 14 bases lay in between. The CDR3 has 13 residues. The CDR3 DNA reads as TGTGCCAGTAGTACGGGCTCAGCCGGGGAGCAGTACTTC. It specifies CASSTGSAGEQYF.

The chain couples TRBV12-3 or TRBV12-4 to TRBJ2-7; 9 bases agree with TRBD1. This CDR3 contains 17 residues. V was clipped by 8 bases and J by 0 bases; unmatched bases: 14. The CDR3 DNA reads TGTGCCAGCGGTGGGACAGGGTTTGGCGGGGACTCCTACGAGCAGTACTTC. Protein sequence: CASGGTGFGGDSYEQYF.

For the CDR3, the DNA is TGTGCCAGCAGTTTTGAGGGACAGGGTTATCAGCCCCAGCATTTT. Amino acids: CASSFEGQGYQPQHF. The chain employs TRBV12-3 or TRBV12-4 and TRBJ1-5, with 9 positions matching TRBD1. The V and J ends lost 3 bases and 5 bases, in that order; junction bases with no gene match: 5. The CDR3 runs 15 residues.

This clonotype was observed a few times. The chain is built from TRBV12-3 or TRBV12-4 and TRBJ2-1, with TRBD2 matching over 10 bases. Trimming took 6 bases from V and 8 from J; bases not matched to a gene: 7. CDR3 length: 14 amino acids. In nucleotides, the CDR3 is TGTGCCAGCAGCCAGAGCGGGGGGGGCGATGAGCAGTTCTTC. Translated: CASSQSGGGDEQFF.

There are many counts of this clonotype. DNA for the CDR3: TGCGCCAGCAGCCCGGAGGGACAGCCAAGTTTAGGGACCCAGTACTTC. Its translation is CASSPEGQPSLGTQYF. The J gene is TRBJ2-5, the V gene TRBV5-1; perhaps TRBD1 as D (7 bases). Germline V CDR1 and CDR2: SGHRS, YFSETQ. Trimming left V 4 bases short and J 7 bases short, with 23 bases between. The CDR3 has 16 amino acids.

The chain carries TRBV12-3 or TRBV12-4 and TRBJ2-5, with D perhaps TRBD1 or TRBD2 (6 bases each). V dropped 6 bases and J dropped 4 bases, with 15 bases sitting between them. The CDR3 spans 14 residues. As DNA, the CDR3 is TGTGCCAGCAGCCCCGGGGGCATCCCAGAGACCCAGTACTTC. Amino acid sequence: CASSPGGIPETQYF.

This clonotype was detected a few times. The CDR3 spells CASSGGHETQYF. The CDR3 nucleotides read TGTGCCAGCAGTGGGGGGCATGAGACCCAGTACTTC. The chain couples TRBV25-1 to TRBJ2-5, with TRBD1 as a possible D gene (6 bases). The CDR3 contains 12 residues. Trimming pared 4 bases from V and 5 bases from J, leaving 8 bases between. Germline CDR1 is MGHDK and CDR2 is SYGVNS.

This clonotype was recorded at least ten times. The CDR3 DNA reads TGTGCCAGCAGCTTAGCTGGGAGGTTCTATGGCTACACCTTC. Protein: CASSLAGRFYGYTF. This chain joins TRBV7-9 and TRBJ1-2; D call uncertain. V lost 0 bases and J lost 4, with 9 bases in between. The germline V gene has CDR1 SEHNR and CDR2 FQNEAQ (reference sequence). The CDR3 extends over 14 amino acids.

This clonotype has just a few counts. The chain uses TRBV3-2 and TRBJ1-5. TRBV3-2 is marked as a pseudogene. The CDR3 runs 18 residues. The CDR3 DNA is TGTGCCAGCAGCCAAGATCTCAGAGACATTTATAGCAATCAGCCCCAGCATTTT. It specifies CASSQDLRDIYSNQPQHF.

This clonotype was counted only a few times. The chain carries TRBV4-2 and TRBJ2-1; TRBD2 matches 11 bases. Losses at the gene ends were 0 bases for V and 3 bases for J; bases not matched to a gene: 10. Per the germline V gene, CDR1 is LGHNA and CDR2 is YNFKEQ. There are 19 residues in the CDR3. CDR3 nucleotide sequence: TGTGCCAGCAGCCAAGATGTATTGGTAGCGGGGGGGAGCTACAATGAGCAGTTCTTC. Translated: CASSQDVLVAGGSYNEQFF.

The genes are TRBV19 and TRBJ1-6; perhaps TRBD1 as D (5 bases). The CDR3 totals 16 residues. Between the trimmed V and J ends, which lost 9 bases and 12 bases, there was a span of 27 bases. Looked up from germline, CDR1 is LNHDA and CDR2 is SQIVND (reference sequence). The CDR3, as DNA: TGTGCCAGCGTAGACGGGGGGGGACGAAGTGGTGTACCCCTCCACTTT. Translating it yields CASVDGGGRSGVPLHF.

The chain couples TRBV12-2 to TRBJ1-3. TRBV12-2 is classified as a pseudogene. This CDR3 is built from 12 residues. The CDR3 DNA reads TGTGCAGCCGGGACTGAGAAAAACACCATATATTTT. Residues: CAAGTEKNTIYF.

Ten or more counts support this clonotype. V is TRBV20-1 and J is TRBJ2-3; 14 bases are a match to TRBD2. The CDR3 extends over 17 amino acids. Germline values: CDR1 DFQATT, CDR2 SNEGSKA (reference sequence). Trimming removed 0 bases from V and 5 bases from J; junction bases left unmatched: 7. This chain's CDR3 is CSARDPGTSGGRDTQYF. CDR3 nucleotide sequence: TGCAGTGCTAGAGATCCCGGGACTAGCGGGGGAAGAGATACGCAGTATTTT.

The rearrangement links TRBV14 to TRBJ2-5; D may be TRBD2 (5 bases). The CDR3 sequence is 14 residues long. CDR1 is SGHDN, CDR2 FVKESK, per germline. V was pared by 3 bases and J by 2 bases, with 10 bases between. The CDR3: CASSHAAAQETQYF. CDR3 sequence (DNA): TGTGCCAGCAGCCACGCAGCGGCTCAAGAGACCCAGTACTTC.

This clonotype was seen more than once but under ten times. The J gene is TRBJ1-5, the V gene TRBV2, with D possibly being TRBD1 (5 bases). The V end lost 6 bases, the J end lost 0 bases, and 18 bases lay between the germline ends. CDR3 size: 17 residues. Germline-derived CDR1 and CDR2 are SNHLY and FYNNEI. The CDR3 DNA sequence: TGTGCCAGCAGGGACACAGCACGAACCTATAGCAATCAGCCCCAGCATTTT. Residues: CASRDTARTYSNQPQHF.

This clonotype has only a few counts. V and J are TRBV27 and TRBJ2-1, with D unresolved. This CDR3 has 15 residues. The V end was cut by 3 bases, the J end by 1 base, with 10 bases between. Looked up from germline, CDR1 is MNHEY and CDR2 is SMNVEV (reference sequence). CDR3 in amino acids: CASSLIVGSYNEQFF. The CDR3 DNA reads as TGTGCCAGCAGTTTGATCGTCGGGTCCTACAATGAGCAGTTCTTC.

Only a few counts were recorded for this clonotype. The chain uses TRBV5-1 and TRBJ1-4; 11 nucleotides agree with TRBD1. CDR1 SGHRS and CDR2 YFSETQ come from the germline V gene. Losses at the gene ends were 4 bases for V and 5 bases for J; bases not matched to a gene: 4. This CDR3 is 15 amino acids long. This chain's CDR3 is CASSLGTGGNEKLFF. Written as DNA, the CDR3 is TGCGCCAGCAGCCTTGGGACAGGGGGGAATGAAAAACTGTTTTTT.

This clonotype was seen a handful of times. This chain uses TRBV6-2 or TRBV6-3 with TRBJ2-7, with 9 bases matching TRBD1. With 0 bases clipped from V and 3 bases from J, the junction kept 3 bases outside the gene matches. CDR1 MNHEY and CDR2 SVGEGT come from the germline V gene. This CDR3 is 15 amino acids long. The CDR3 is CASSYSGDRDYEQYF. The DNA for the CDR3 is TGTGCCAGCAGTTACTCGGGGGACAGGGACTACGAGCAGTACTTC.

This clonotype was picked up a small number of times. The V gene is TRBV24-1, the J gene TRBJ2-7; D assignment may be TRBD1 or TRBD2 (5 bases each). The CDR3 consists of 12 residues. The germline V and J ends were trimmed by 11 bases and 5 bases, with 15 bases remaining between them. CDR1 is KGHDR and CDR2 is SFDVKD in the germline V gene. This CDR3 reads CAREGESDEQYV. The CDR3 DNA is TGTGCCAGGGAAGGGGAGTCCGACGAGCAGTACGTC.